These T cell receptor beta chains were read from a single sample in a study of blood T cell repertoires in COVID-19. Assay used: immunoSEQ multiplex PCR; TCRdb lists only in-frame clones, some missing. The data hold 250,000 to 300,000 clones, with 85% to 90% observed a single time. Sequencing used peripheral blood. The receptors here all came from a woman aged 30 to 39 with COVID-19, enrolled during active disease. Both conserved end residues are part of each CDR3. A D gene is named only where the DNA matches it firmly. Clone size is shown for a subset of rows, as once, few, many or a class of expanded clone.

size	J	V	length	D	DNA	CDR3
-	TRBJ2-1	TRBV28	14	-	TGTGCCGGACTAGAAGGGGGCTCCTACAATGAGCAGTTCTTC	CAGLEGGSYNEQFF
-	TRBJ2-7	TRBV4-1	15	TRBD2	TGCGCCAGCAGCCAAGGAGGAGCGGGATGGGGGGAGCAGTACTTC	CASSQGGAGWGEQYF
-	TRBJ1-5	TRBV27	14	-	TGTGCCAGCAGCGATAACTTGAGCAATCAGCCCCAGCATTTT	CASSDNLSNQPQHF
-	TRBJ1-1	TRBV12-3/TRBV12-4	13	-	TGTGCCAGCAGTTTTTGGCCGAACACTGAAGCTTTCTTT	CASSFWPNTEAFF
-	TRBJ2-7	TRBV9	14	TRBD2	TGTGCCAGCCAGCTAGCGGGAGGATCCGGCGAGCAGTACTTC	CASQLAGGSGEQYF
-	TRBJ2-7	TRBV21-1	16	-	TGTGCCAGCAGCAAAAATTATCGGTTCCCCTCCTACGAGCAGTACTTC	CASSKNYRFPSYEQYF
-	TRBJ2-1	TRBV18	14	-	TGTGCCAGCTCACCACTAGCGTTCTACAATGAGCAGTTCTTC	CASSPLAFYNEQFF
-	TRBJ1-5	TRBV5-5	14	-	TGTGCCAGCAGCGAAGCAGGGAAACGGCAGCCCCAGCATTTT	CASSEAGKRQPQHF
-	TRBJ2-2	TRBV7-6	14	-	TGTGCCAGCAGCTTCGGGGCGAACACCGGGGAGCTGTTTTTT	CASSFGANTGELFF
-	TRBJ1-3	TRBV7-2	17	-	TGTGCCAGCAGCTTCTTCCCAGGGCCCTCATCTGGAAACACCATATATTTT	CASSFFPGPSSGNTIYF
-	TRBJ2-3	TRBV11-3	14	-	TGTGCCAGCAGCTTAGGAAGCCTCACAGATACGCAGTATTTT	CASSLGSLTDTQYF
-	TRBJ2-3	TRBV5-1	14	-	TGCGCCAGCAGCATGAGGACTCCGAGGGATACGCAGTATTTT	CASSMRTPRDTQYF
-	TRBJ2-7	TRBV14	13	-	TGTGCCAGCAGCCAAGTTCCAGCGTACGAGCAGTACTTC	CASSQVPAYEQYF
-	TRBJ2-1	TRBV29-1	12	-	TGCAGCGTGATGCGTCGCAACAATGAGCAGTTCTTC	CSVMRRNNEQFF
-	TRBJ1-1	TRBV24-1	14	TRBD1	TGTGCCACCAGGGCGACAGGGAACGCTGCTGAAGCTTTCTTT	CATRATGNAAEAFF
-	TRBJ1-3	TRBV4-1	17	TRBD1	TGCGCCAGCAGCCAAGAGCCGGGACAGGGATCTGGAAACACCATATATTTT	CASSQEPGQGSGNTIYF
-	TRBJ1-2	TRBV29-1	14	-	TGCAGCGTTGAAGATCATAGGGTGGGGCGTGGCTACACCTTC	CSVEDHRVGRGYTF
-	TRBJ1-4	TRBV4-3	16	-	TGCGCCAGCAGCCAAGATCCCCCACTCGTTAAAGAAAAACTGTTTTTT	CASSQDPPLVKEKLFF
-	TRBJ2-7	TRBV7-9	14	TRBD2	TGTGCCAGCAGCCCCGGGACTAGCGGGAGCAAGCAGTACTTC	CASSPGTSGSKQYF
-	TRBJ2-5	TRBV6-2/TRBV6-3	13	-	TGTGCCAGCAGTTCCGGGGGTTGGGAGACCCAGTACTTC	CASSSGGWETQYF
-	TRBJ2-2	TRBV10-3	14	TRBD1	TGTGCCATCCAGGGACAGGGGGCCACCGGGGAGCTGTTTTTT	CAIQGQGATGELFF
-	TRBJ1-5	TRBV24-1	14	-	TGTGCCACCAGTGACGGGATCCTGAATCAGCCCCAGCATTTT	CATSDGILNQPQHF
-	TRBJ2-7	TRBV11-2	14	-	TGTGCCAGCAGCTTACAGACAGGACCCTACGAGCAGTACTTC	CASSLQTGPYEQYF
-	TRBJ2-4	TRBV12-3/TRBV12-4	11	-	TGTGCCAGCAGTATTCAGGGTAGTCAGTACTTC	CASSIQGSQYF
-	TRBJ2-5	TRBV13	13	-	TGTGCCAGCAGCTCGGACAGACAAGAGACCCAGTACTTC	CASSSDRQETQYF
-	TRBJ1-5	TRBV30	12	-	TGTGCCTGGAGTGTTGGGGGAGGGCCCCAGCATTTT	CAWSVGGGPQHF
few	TRBJ2-3	TRBV11-2	13	TRBD2	TGTGCCAGCAGCTTAGGACTAGCGGGAGTTAGGTATTTT	CASSLGLAGVRYF
-	TRBJ2-2	TRBV11-1	16	TRBD1	TGTGCCAGCAGCTCCTACAGGGGCGTGAACACCGGGGAGCTGTTTTTT	CASSSYRGVNTGELFF
once	TRBJ2-3	TRBV24-1	16	-	TGTGCCACCAGTGATTTCCGAATCCAAGGGGCAGATACGCAGTATTTT	CATSDFRIQGADTQYF
-	TRBJ1-4	TRBV15	15	-	TGTGCCACCAGCAGACCCCTGACAGGAAATGAAAAACTGTTTTTT	CATSRPLTGNEKLFF
-	TRBJ2-7	TRBV18	13	-	TGTGCCAGCTCACCAGGGCTATTGGACGAGCAGTACTTC	CASSPGLLDEQYF
-	TRBJ1-1	TRBV4-2	17	TRBD1	TGTGCCAGCAGCCAAGTCATTCACAGGGGTTTAATCACTGAAGCTTTCTTT	CASSQVIHRGLITEAFF
-	TRBJ2-1	TRBV6-2/TRBV6-3	15	-	TGTGCCAGCAGTTCCGGGCGGGATAAACCCGATGAGCAGTTCTTC	CASSSGRDKPDEQFF
-	TRBJ2-7	TRBV13	15	TRBD1	TGTGCCAGCAGCTCCCAGGGGACAGGGGCATACGAGCAGTACTTC	CASSSQGTGAYEQYF
-	TRBJ2-4	TRBV5-1	11	-	TGCGCCAGCAGAAGTACGGGGTTCCAGTACTTC	CASRSTGFQYF
-	TRBJ1-1	TRBV4-1	15	TRBD1	TGCGCCAGCAGCCACTTCAGGGGGAGACACACTGAAGCTTTCTTT	CASSHFRGRHTEAFF
-	TRBJ2-5	TRBV5-1	13	-	TGCGCCAGCAGCCCGGGGAGCCAAGAGACCCAGTACTTC	CASSPGSQETQYF
once	TRBJ2-5	TRBV5-4	16	TRBD1	TGTGCCAGCAGCTCTCGGTTGGGACAGGGGGCGCGGACCCAGTACTTC	CASSSRLGQGARTQYF
-	TRBJ1-1	TRBV6-1	13	TRBD1	TGTGCCAGCAGTGAAGGGCGGACAGGGGGGGCTTTCTTT	CASSEGRTGGAFF
once	TRBJ2-3	TRBV7-2	12	-	TGTGCCAGCAGCACCTACACAGATACGCAGTATTTT	CASSTYTDTQYF
-	TRBJ2-3	TRBV29-1	15	TRBD1	TGCAGCGTTGAAGGGACAGGAAGACTTACAGATACGCAGTATTTT	CSVEGTGRLTDTQYF
-	TRBJ1-2	TRBV2	14	-	TGTGCCAGCAGTGCCCCCGGAGCTAACTATGGCTACACCTTC	CASSAPGANYGYTF
-	TRBJ1-1	TRBV2	14	TRBD1	TGTGCCAGCAGTGGGGACAGGGTGAACACTGAAGCTTTCTTT	CASSGDRVNTEAFF
-	TRBJ2-7	TRBV21-1	17	-	TGTGCCAGCAGCAAAGGGGTGGAGACTAGGTCTTCCTACGAGCAGTACTTC	CASSKGVETRSSYEQYF
-	TRBJ2-7	TRBV6-1	14	-	TGTGCCAGCAGTGAAGATAACAGTCCCTACGAGCAGTACTTC	CASSEDNSPYEQYF
-	TRBJ2-4	TRBV3-1/TRBV3-2	14	TRBD1	TGTGCCAGCAGCCAGAGACAGGGACAAAACATTCAGTACTTC	CASSQRQGQNIQYF
-	TRBJ2-5	TRBV11-3	15	TRBD1	TGTGCCAGCAGCACCGGGACAGGGGTGGAAGAGACCCAGTACTTC	CASSTGTGVEETQYF
few	TRBJ2-1	TRBV19	15	-	TGTGCCAGTAGCCCCCTGGTAGCGTTTTACAATGAGCAGTTCTTC	CASSPLVAFYNEQFF
-	TRBJ2-1	TRBV30	13	-	TGTGCCTGGAGTCTAGACCAGTACAATGAGCAGTTCTTC	CAWSLDQYNEQFF